This TCR beta chain is drawn from a study of cytomegalovirus exposure and HLA in healthy donors. This clone has only one observation. V shed 1 base and J shed 7 bases, with 22 bases lying between them. The CDR3 spans 17 residues. Germline assignment: CDR1 SGHTA and CDR2 FQGNSA. PCR involved 60 Vbeta and 13 Jbeta primers. TCRdb's table, derived via immunoSEQ multiplex PCR, lists solely in-frame clones and lacks some. The table has about 180,000 clones, around 80% seen once; the top ten hold 1.5% to 2%. The rearrangement joins TRBV7-2 to TRBJ1-1; no clear D. This clonotype originated in a woman aged 25 to 45 in good health and CMV-seronegative. Sequencing was done on a sample of PBMCs. DNA for the CDR3: TGTGCCAGCAGCTTAGGTTCCGTCGGCTCAATCGGGAATGAAGCTTTCTTT. Protein: CASSLGSVGSIGNEAFF.